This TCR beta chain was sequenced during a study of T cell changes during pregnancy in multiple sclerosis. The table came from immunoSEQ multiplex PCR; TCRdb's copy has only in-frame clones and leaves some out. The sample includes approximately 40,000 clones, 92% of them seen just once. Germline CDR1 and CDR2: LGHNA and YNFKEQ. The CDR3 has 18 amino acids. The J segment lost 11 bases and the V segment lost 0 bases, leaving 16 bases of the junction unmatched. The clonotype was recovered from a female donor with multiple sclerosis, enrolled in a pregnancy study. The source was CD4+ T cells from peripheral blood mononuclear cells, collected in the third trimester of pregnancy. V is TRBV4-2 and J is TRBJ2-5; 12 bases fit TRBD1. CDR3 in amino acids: CASSQDSWRGQGAGEQYF. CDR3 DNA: TGTGCCAGCAGCCAAGATAGTTGGAGGGGACAGGGGGCGGGGGAGCAGTACTTC.